This T cell receptor (beta chain) came from a study of vaccination and CD4 T cells after COVID-19 (dated by TCRdb to the early 2020s). For the study in its entirety: Every convalescent patient had a positive nasal swab PCR test for SARS-CoV-2, with mild disease in eight to ten patients and severe disease in one. The convalescent cohort comprised six males and four females, including two Hispanic individuals, seven Caucasians, two Asians and one multiracial person. Participants received two doses of either the Pfizer-BioNTech BNT162b2 vaccine (n=8) or the Moderna mRNA-1273 vaccine (n=2). Post-COVID blood samples were collected from convalescent patients a median of approximately 100 days after diagnosis, with a range of about 35 to 161 days. Post-vaccine blood samples were obtained a median of around 74 days after the second vaccine dose, with a range of roughly 14 to 241 days. In roughly 10 COVID-19 convalescent patients and a handful of infection-naive healthy vaccine recipients, the spike-specific CD4+ TCR repertoire before mRNA vaccination was compared with the repertoire after mRNA vaccination.

Overall results and qualifications from the work: Although the median number of SARS-CoV-2-reactive clonotypes went up from approximately 20 after infection to some 40 after vaccination, the increase was not significant. Among convalescent patients, a median about 86% of the SARS-CoV-2-reactive clones seen after vaccination appeared only after vaccination, which suggests priming specific to the vaccine. The number of convalescent patients in the study was relatively small, and the study did not examine early timepoints following natural infection. Nearly all vaccine-specific clones in convalescent patients (304 of 307) were mono-reactive for SARS-CoV-2 spike rather than cross-reactive with common cold coronaviruses.

Libraries were constructed by PCR. Sequencing instrument: Illumina iSeq 100. Processing in the source paper ran as follows. Non-productive sequences were removed, and CDR3s that did not start with C, did not end with F or W, or were shorter than 7 amino acids were discarded. Using R version 3.6.1, CDR3 homology was evaluated through Levenshtein distances (stringdist) along with unrooted phylogenetic trees (ape). The public reads were run again by TCRdb, first through fastp at Q25 and then through MiXCR, and only productive beta chains were kept. Here each entry gathers all rows of one CDR3 protein and keeps the most common genes and DNA. These V and J calls are TCRdb output, not the study's own analysis. The sample table lists just over 20,000 distinct CDR3 sequences, about 60% of them with a count of one. Of the sample, about 1% falls within the top ten clones. A remark on this clonotype: Its antigen is currently not known. Base-call qualities are not available, and no considerably larger clone is one nucleotide away.

The positive SARS-CoV-2 PCR tests of the convalescent patients were dated from March to December 2020, before the Alpha, Beta and Delta variants emerged in the United States. Ficoll-Paque Plus gradient centrifugation was used to isolate PBMCs from whole blood, and the isolated PBMCs were then either used fresh or cryopreserved at -140C. The CDR3, from cysteine to phenylalanine, totals 13 residues. Kept here is only the CDR3 DNA, which spans 39 bases and is read in frame from base 1. The germline V gene supplies CDR1 SGHRS and CDR2 YFSETQ. Deletion took 4 bases off V and 6 bases off J, with a span of 14 bases between the germline ends.

This sample comprised CD4+ T cells from blood, obtained before SARS-CoV-2 vaccination. The sequence is built from TRBV5-1 and TRBJ2-7, with the D gene too uncertain to name. The origin of this receptor is a human donor who had recovered from COVID-19. The CDR3 region has the sequence CASSLPYSGEQYF. The DNA sequence follows: TGCGCCAGCAGCCTACCATACTCCGGCGAGCAGTACTTC.